This is a list of T cell receptor beta chains from one sample in a study of blood T cell repertoires in COVID-19. Libraries were prepared by immunoSEQ multiplex PCR; TCRdb keeps only in-frame clonotypes and omits some of them. This table has more than 20,000 clones, 85% to 90% appearing once. Sequenced input: peripheral blood. The receptor source for this set is a human donor in a cohort sampled during active COVID-19. Both conserved end residues are part of each CDR3. Fields, in order: clone size, D gene, J gene, V gene, CDR3 DNA, CDR3 protein. D genes are given only for firm matches. Where a row states a size, it is once, few, many or the class of an expanded clone; other rows omit it.

size: .
D: TRBD1
J: TRBJ1-2
V: TRBV19
DNA: TGTGCCAGTAGTATAGCCCAACAGGGGAACTATGGCTACACCTTC
CDR3: CASSIAQQGNYGYTF

size: .
D: .
J: TRBJ2-1
V: TRBV21-1
DNA: TGTGCCAGCAGCAAACGAGAGCGGGAGGGCCAAAATGAGCAGTTCTTC
CDR3: CASSKREREGQNEQFF

size: .
D: .
J: TRBJ1-1
V: TRBV6-4
DNA: TGTGCCAGCAGCCCGCGGGGCGGATGGAACACTGAAGCTTTCTTT
CDR3: CASSPRGGWNTEAFF

size: .
D: .
J: TRBJ2-3
V: TRBV5-6
DNA: TGTGCCAGCAGCTTGGACATCTTTAGCACAGATACGCAGTATTTT
CDR3: CASSLDIFSTDTQYF

size: .
D: .
J: TRBJ1-2
V: TRBV12-3/TRBV12-4
DNA: TGTGCCAGCAGCTCTTTAGCTAGCGGGGCCTTC
CDR3: CASSSLASGAF

size: .
D: TRBD2
J: TRBJ2-1
V: TRBV20-1
DNA: TGCAGTGCTAGAGATCCGGGGGGTCAGTTCTTC
CDR3: CSARDPGGQFF

size: .
D: .
J: TRBJ2-1
V: TRBV6-7
DNA: TGTGCCAGCATAAACGACTCGAGCTCCTACAATGAGCAGTTCTTC
CDR3: CASINDSSSYNEQFF

size: .
D: TRBD1
J: TRBJ2-2
V: TRBV5-1
DNA: TGCGCCAGCAGTAGTACAGGGGTAAACACCGGGGAGCTGTTTTTT
CDR3: CASSSTGVNTGELFF

size: once
D: TRBD1
J: TRBJ1-5
V: TRBV7-2
DNA: TGTGCCAGCAGCCAGAGGACAGGGGGCTATAGCAATCAGCCCCAGCATTTT
CDR3: CASSQRTGGYSNQPQHF

size: .
D: TRBD1
J: TRBJ2-5
V: TRBV29-1
DNA: TGCAGCGTTGCACAGGGGGCTGAGACCCAGTACTTC
CDR3: CSVAQGAETQYF

size: .
D: TRBD2
J: TRBJ2-7
V: TRBV7-2
DNA: TGTGCCAGCAGCCCCCGACTAGCGGAGCTGGGTGGGGAGCAGTACTTC
CDR3: CASSPRLAELGGEQYF

size: .
D: .
J: TRBJ1-2
V: TRBV6-1
DNA: TGTGCCAGCAGTGACGGCAGTGCGGTCTATGGCTACACCTTC
CDR3: CASSDGSAVYGYTF

size: .
D: TRBD1
J: TRBJ1-4
V: TRBV5-4
DNA: TGTGCCAGCAGCTCTTCGACAGGGTCTAATGAAAAACTGTTTTTT
CDR3: CASSSSTGSNEKLFF

size: .
D: TRBD1
J: TRBJ1-2
V: TRBV6-5
DNA: TGTGCCAGCAGTTATCTCACAGGGGCGGGTGGCTACACCTTC
CDR3: CASSYLTGAGGYTF

size: .
D: .
J: TRBJ2-2
V: TRBV5-5
DNA: TGTGCCAGCAGCTTGGAAACCTACCCCGGGGAGCTGTTTTTT
CDR3: CASSLETYPGELFF

size: .
D: TRBD1
J: TRBJ2-3
V: TRBV28
DNA: TGTGCCAGCAGTTTTTTCGGGACAGGGGCGTCCGCAACGCAGTATTTT
CDR3: CASSFFGTGASATQYF

size: .
D: TRBD2
J: TRBJ2-1
V: TRBV10-3
DNA: TGTGCCATCAGTGAGTCCCTAGCGGGTATAAACAATGAGCAGTTCTTC
CDR3: CAISESLAGINNEQFF

size: .
D: .
J: TRBJ2-1
V: TRBV18
DNA: TGTGCCAGCTCATCTACGACAGGACCCTACAATGAGCAGTTCTTC
CDR3: CASSSTTGPYNEQFF

size: once
D: .
J: TRBJ2-7
V: TRBV28
DNA: TGTGCCAGCAGTAACCCCCGGTCCCACGAGCAGTACTTC
CDR3: CASSNPRSHEQYF

size: .
D: .
J: TRBJ2-1
V: TRBV2
DNA: TGTGCCAGCAGTATAGATCGGGACTACAATGAGCAGTTCTTC
CDR3: CASSIDRDYNEQFF

size: .
D: TRBD2
J: TRBJ2-1
V: TRBV2
DNA: TGTGCCAGCAACCCCCGCCCGGGACTAGCGGACAAATACAATGAGCAGTTCTTC
CDR3: CASNPRPGLADKYNEQFF

size: once
D: TRBD1
J: TRBJ2-7
V: TRBV7-9
DNA: TGTGCCAGCAGCCCCGGACAGGGGGGCTACGAGCAGTACTTC
CDR3: CASSPGQGGYEQYF

size: .
D: TRBD1
J: TRBJ1-4
V: TRBV5-1
DNA: TGCGCCAGCAGCTTGGATGGACAGGTCAATGAAAAACTGTTTTTT
CDR3: CASSLDGQVNEKLFF

size: once
D: TRBD1
J: TRBJ2-7
V: TRBV2
DNA: TGTGCCAGCAGGACGACAGGGGGCGACGAGCAGTACTTC
CDR3: CASRTTGGDEQYF

size: .
D: TRBD2
J: TRBJ2-3
V: TRBV13
DNA: TGTGCCAGCAGCTTAGCCTTTTATCCAGCGGGGACAGATACGCAGTATTTT
CDR3: CASSLAFYPAGTDTQYF

size: .
D: TRBD1
J: TRBJ1-6
V: TRBV14
DNA: TGTGCCAGCAGCCAAGAAGGACAGGGGGCAACTGCACCCCTCCACTTT
CDR3: CASSQEGQGATAPLHF

size: .
D: TRBD1
J: TRBJ2-7
V: TRBV4-1
DNA: TGCGCCAGCAGCCAGAGGGCTGGGACAGGGGCTAACGAGCAGTACTTC
CDR3: CASSQRAGTGANEQYF

size: .
D: TRBD1
J: TRBJ2-7
V: TRBV6-5
DNA: TGTGCCAGCAGGAACACAGGGGGCTACGAGCAGTACTTC
CDR3: CASRNTGGYEQYF

size: .
D: .
J: TRBJ1-5
V: TRBV15
DNA: TGTGCCACCAGCAGAGATGGGGACATGACCGGACAGCCCCAGCATTTT
CDR3: CATSRDGDMTGQPQHF

size: .
D: TRBD2
J: TRBJ2-1
V: TRBV2
DNA: TGTGCCAGCAGTCGATCCCGGACTAGCGGGGGAGATTACAATGAGCAGTTCTTC
CDR3: CASSRSRTSGGDYNEQFF

size: .
D: .
J: TRBJ1-1
V: TRBV5-4
DNA: TGTGCCAGCAGCTCGTTACAGGCTGGTGCTGAAGCTTTCTTT
CDR3: CASSSLQAGAEAFF

size: .
D: .
J: TRBJ1-2
V: TRBV9
DNA: TGTGCCAGCAGCCTCGTCGGAGGTGGCTACACCTTC
CDR3: CASSLVGGGYTF

size: .
D: .
J: TRBJ2-6
V: TRBV4-2
DNA: TGTGCCAGCAGCCAAGGCCAAGACAGGTTTCGCCGCTCTGGGGCCAACGTCCTGACTTTC
CDR3: CASSQGQDRFRRSGANVLTF

size: .
D: .
J: TRBJ2-5
V: TRBV27
DNA: TGTGCCAGCAGTCGAGTAACAGGGTCGTGGGAGACCCAGTACTTC
CDR3: CASSRVTGSWETQYF

size: .
D: TRBD2
J: TRBJ2-1
V: TRBV4-3
DNA: TGCGCCAGCAGCCAAGCCCCAACTAGCGGGAGTTTTAATGAGCAGTTCTTC
CDR3: CASSQAPTSGSFNEQFF

size: once
D: TRBD1
J: TRBJ2-2
V: TRBV5-1
DNA: TGCGCCAGCAGCCTTCAGCCACAGGGGGCGGCTGGCACCGGGGAGCTGTTTTTT
CDR3: CASSLQPQGAAGTGELFF

size: .
D: TRBD2
J: TRBJ2-1
V: TRBV18
DNA: TGTGCCAGCTCTCCGCGCGCGGGCGGGAGGGCCTCGGATGAGCAGTTCTTC
CDR3: CASSPRAGGRASDEQFF

size: .
D: .
J: TRBJ2-1
V: TRBV12-5
DNA: TGTGCTAGTGAGATCTACGGAGGTGAGCAGTTCTTC
CDR3: CASEIYGGEQFF

size: few
D: .
J: TRBJ1-5
V: TRBV28
DNA: TGTGCCAGCAGTTTAGGACAGAATCATCAGCCCCAGCATTTT
CDR3: CASSLGQNHQPQHF

size: .
D: .
J: TRBJ1-1
V: TRBV19
DNA: TGTGCCAGTAGTATAGTTCAGGTCTCCACTGAAGCTTTCTTT
CDR3: CASSIVQVSTEAFF

size: .
D: .
J: TRBJ1-5
V: TRBV6-5
DNA: TGTGCCAGCAGTAACGCAGGGTTGGGGCAGCCCCAGCATTTT
CDR3: CASSNAGLGQPQHF